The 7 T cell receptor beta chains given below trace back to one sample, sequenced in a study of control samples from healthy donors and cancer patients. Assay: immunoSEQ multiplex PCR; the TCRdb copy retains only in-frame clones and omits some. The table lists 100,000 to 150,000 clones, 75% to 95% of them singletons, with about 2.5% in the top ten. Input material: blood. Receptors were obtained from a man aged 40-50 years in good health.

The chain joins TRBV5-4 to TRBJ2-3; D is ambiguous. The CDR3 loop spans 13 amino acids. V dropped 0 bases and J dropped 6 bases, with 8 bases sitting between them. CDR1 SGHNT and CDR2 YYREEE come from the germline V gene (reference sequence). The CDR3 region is CASSLVGTDTQYF. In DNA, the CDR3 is TGTGCCAGCAGCTTGGTGGGTACGGATACGCAGTATTTT.

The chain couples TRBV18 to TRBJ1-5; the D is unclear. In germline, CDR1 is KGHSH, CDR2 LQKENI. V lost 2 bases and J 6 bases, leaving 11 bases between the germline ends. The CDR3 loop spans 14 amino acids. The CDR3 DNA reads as TGTGCCAGCTCACCAGACATCTTTTCTCAGCCCCAGCATTTT. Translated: CASSPDIFSQPQHF.

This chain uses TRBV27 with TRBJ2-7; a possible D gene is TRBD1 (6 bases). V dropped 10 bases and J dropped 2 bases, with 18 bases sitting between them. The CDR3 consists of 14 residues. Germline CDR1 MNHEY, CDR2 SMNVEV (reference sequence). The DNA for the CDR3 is TGTGCCACTTCCCGACAGGTTCCTCCCTACGAGCAGTACTTC. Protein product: CATSRQVPPYEQYF.

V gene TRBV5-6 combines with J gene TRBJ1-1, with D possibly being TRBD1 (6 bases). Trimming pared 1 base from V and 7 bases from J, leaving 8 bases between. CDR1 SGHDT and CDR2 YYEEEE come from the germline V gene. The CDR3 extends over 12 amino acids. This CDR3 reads CASSLLGGEAFF. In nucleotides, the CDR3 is TGTGCCAGCAGCTTGTTAGGGGGTGAAGCTTTCTTT.

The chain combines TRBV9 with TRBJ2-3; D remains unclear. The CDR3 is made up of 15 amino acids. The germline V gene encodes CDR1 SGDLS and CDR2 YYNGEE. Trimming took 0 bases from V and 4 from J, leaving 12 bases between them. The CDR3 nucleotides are TGTGCCAGCAGCGTAGGAGGAAGGATGGCAGATACGCAGTATTTT. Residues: CASSVGGRMADTQYF.

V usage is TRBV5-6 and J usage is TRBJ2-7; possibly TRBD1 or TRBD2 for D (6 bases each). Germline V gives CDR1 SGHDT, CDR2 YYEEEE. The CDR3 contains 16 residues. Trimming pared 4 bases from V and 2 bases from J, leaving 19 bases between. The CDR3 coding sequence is TGTGCCAGCAGCGTTGGCGGGACACCCGAGACCTACGAGCAGTACTTC. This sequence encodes CASSVGGTPETYEQYF.

CDR3 protein: CASKTLGSPLHF. CDR3 in DNA: TGTGCCAGTAAAACACTAGGTTCACCCCTCCACTTT. This chain joins TRBV19 and TRBJ1-6; no reliable D call. The CDR3 has 12 residues. Germline V gene data show CDR1 as LNHDA and CDR2 as SQIVND (reference sequence). Deletions cut 7 bases from V and 9 bases from J, with 10 bases between.